This TCR beta chain was sequenced during a study of cytomegalovirus exposure and HLA in healthy donors. Overall study results and limits: The study listed some 160 cytomegalovirus-associated TCR beta chains. The finding came from a later analysis; first-cohort TCR clusters tended to co-occur in the 95 to 150 validation repertoires.

Separate from the roughly 670-subject first cohort, the approximately 120-subject validation cohort was the one that the donors belonged to. Clones were sequenced by immunoSEQ multiplex PCR, and TCRdb holds only the in-frame ones, with some missing. The table lists 170,000 or so clones, roughly 85% of them singletons. This CDR3 contains 15 residues. Germline values: CDR1 SGHAT, CDR2 FQNNGV. Deletions cut 3 bases from V and 1 base from J, with 9 bases between. As to this clone: Its antigen is unidentified.

Sequenced input: PBMCs. The TCR originated in a man in his late teens or twenties in good health and CMV-seropositive. This chain connects TRBV11-2 to TRBJ2-2, with D perhaps matching TRBD2 (6 bases). CDR3 in DNA: TGTGCCAGCAGCTTCCTAGCGCTGAACACCGGGGAGCTGTTTTTT. Amino acid sequence: CASSFLALNTGELFF.